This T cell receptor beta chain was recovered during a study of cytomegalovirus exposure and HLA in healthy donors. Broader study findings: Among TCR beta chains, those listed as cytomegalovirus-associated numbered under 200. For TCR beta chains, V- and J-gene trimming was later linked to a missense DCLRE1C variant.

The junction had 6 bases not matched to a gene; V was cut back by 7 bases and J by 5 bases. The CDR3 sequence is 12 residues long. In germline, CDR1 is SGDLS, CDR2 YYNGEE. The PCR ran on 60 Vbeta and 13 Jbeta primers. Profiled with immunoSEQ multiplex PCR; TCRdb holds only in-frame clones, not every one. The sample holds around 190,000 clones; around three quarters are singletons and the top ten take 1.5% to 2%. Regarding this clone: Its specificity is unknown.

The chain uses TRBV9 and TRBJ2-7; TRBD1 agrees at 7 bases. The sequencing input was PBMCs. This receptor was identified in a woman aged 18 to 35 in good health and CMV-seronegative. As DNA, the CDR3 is TGTGCCAGCGGGGGACAGCTCGACGAGCAGTACTTC. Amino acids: CASGGQLDEQYF.